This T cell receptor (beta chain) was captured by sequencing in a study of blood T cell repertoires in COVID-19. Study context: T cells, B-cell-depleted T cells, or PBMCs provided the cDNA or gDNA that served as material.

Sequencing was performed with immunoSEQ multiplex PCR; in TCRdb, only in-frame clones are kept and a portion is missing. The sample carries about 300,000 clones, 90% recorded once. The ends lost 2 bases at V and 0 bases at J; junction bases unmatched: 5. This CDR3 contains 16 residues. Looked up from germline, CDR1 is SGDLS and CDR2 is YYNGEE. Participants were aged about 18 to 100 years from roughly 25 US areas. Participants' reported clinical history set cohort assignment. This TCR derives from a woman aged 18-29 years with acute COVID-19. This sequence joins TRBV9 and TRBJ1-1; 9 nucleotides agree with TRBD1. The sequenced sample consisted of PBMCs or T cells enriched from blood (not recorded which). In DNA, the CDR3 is TGTGCCAGCAGCGTTAGTACAGGGGGCATGAACACTGAAGCTTTCTTT. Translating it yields CASSVSTGGMNTEAFF.